The sequence of this T cell receptor (beta chain) was determined in a study of identical twins listed by TCRdb under 2016. Looking at the study overall: To test whether fetal clonotypes persist, the study used deep sequencing on TCR alpha and beta repertoires from monozygotic twins, unrelated adults of various ages, and cord blood. To rule out contamination, the twin experiments were replicated at different times with different library preparation protocols.

Regarding this clonotype: Its antigen has not been determined. The junction differs from germline at one of its ends, possibly a read error.

CDR1 and CDR2, looked up from the germline V gene, are MDHEN and SYDVKM. CDR3 length: 12 amino acids, cysteine to phenylalanine. Here the CDR3 DNA is all that survives: 36 bases in frame from base 1. Library creation used 5' RACE. Sequencing instrument: Illumina HiSeq 2000. Template switching added a universal primer binding site, and the final cDNA carried a unique molecular identifier that allowed TCR cDNA molecules to be counted accurately. Specific primers in the conserved constant-segment region were used to synthesize first-strand cDNA for the TCR alpha and beta chains. To control for contamination, each cDNA library was double barcoded with a SMART-Mk sample barcode plus Illumina barcodes. TruSeq adapter sequences along with Illumina sample barcodes were introduced in two successive PCR steps. The TCR alpha and beta cDNA libraries were sequenced on the Illumina HiSeq platform using custom primers. The paper's data handling went like this. MiGEC processed the raw reads to extract unique molecular identifiers, while MiXCR was used to determine the CDR3 positions. Recombination models were inferred per individual with the repgenHMM and IGoR tools using an EM algorithm. Shared clonotype analysis was performed with the tcR package in R, normalizing sharing by the product of cloneset sizes. Out-of-frame nonproductive sequences were analyzed to study raw recombination free of thymic and clonal selection effects. The public reads were quality trimmed at Q25 with fastp and then assembled into clones with MiXCR by TCRdb, keeping productive beta chains. Entries are consolidated by CDR3 protein sequence, retaining the most common genes and DNA. In this record, the V and J calls reflect TCRdb's handling and not the investigators' own analysis. For this sample the table gives 1.5 million to 2 million distinct CDR3 sequences, of which about 30% were detected only once. About 0.3% of the sample is taken by the ten largest.

Beyond this particular receptor, the publication reports: Conclusions relied on cross-sectional statistical analysis, since the same donors could not be followed over many years. Recombination models systematically underestimated out-of-frame TCR alpha sharing in monozygotic twins but agreed with sharing between unrelated individuals. Abundant cord blood beta clonotypes carried fewer insertions; young adult naive repertoires showed a weaker similar trend, while memory repertoires showed none. Invariant T cells such as MAIT and iNKT could partly confound zero-insertion analyses, though diverse VJ usage argued against this for most clonotypes. Out-of-frame TCR alpha sequences shared between twins showed an excess of low generation-probability sequences compared with coincidental sharing between unrelated individuals. In beta out-of-frame sequences, excess twin sharing was weaker, because having fewer shared sequences lowered the signal-to-noise ratio.

Every donor was a healthy Caucasian. The chain joins TRBV28 to TRBJ2-7; a tentative D match to TRBD2 spans 5 bases. The assigned J gene may be wrong: the sequence end matches TRBJ2-5 better. This receptor was obtained from a newborn girl in good health. The sequencing sample was made of cord blood. In nucleotides, the sequence is TGTACCAGCAGTTTCGGGATAAAGACCCAGTACTTC. Translated, it reads CTSSFGIKTQYF.